The T cell receptor (beta chain) under discussion was sequenced for a study of T-cell reconstitution after alpha-beta-depleted transplantation in children. Study-wide findings and caveats: In patients about two months after transplant, alpha-beta T cells reportedly arose from several hundred expanded graft clones. A year post-transplant, T-cell counts and diversity derived mostly from newly produced T cells.

This clonotype has a handful of counts. Its antigen is unidentified. Preparation of the TCRbeta library was carried out with unique molecular identifiers. TCRdb reprocessed the PCR reads with MiXCR, giving one entry per CDR3 protein. The sample lists more than 500,000 distinct CDR3 sequences, more than 9.5% seen once, with 14% in the top ten. The CDR3 sequence is 15 residues long. Germline V gives CDR1 DFQATT, CDR2 SNEGSKA (reference sequence). Germline trimming cut 1 base from V and 7 bases from J; bases unmatched to any gene: 5. V gene TRBV20-1 combines with J gene TRBJ2-1; 12 nucleotides match TRBD2. This TCR came from a female patient aged 2 to 10 who had a stem cell transplant for aplastic anemia, so the T cells may come from the graft donor. This specimen consisted of PBMCs, mostly from graft donor cells, obtained 180 days after TCRalphabeta/CD19-depleted stem cell transplant. In DNA, the CDR3 is TGCAGTGCTAGAGCTTTGACTAGCGGGAGTAATGAGCAGTTCTTC. It yields the protein CSARALTSGSNEQFF.